This T cell receptor (beta chain) was found in a study of breast tumors, draining lymph nodes, adjacent tissues. Whole-study findings and limits: Compared with basal-like, luminal-like tumors shared significantly more repertoire with nontumor tissue. Tumor T cell lymph node origin was a supported hypothesis, not proven. Tumor repertoires ranked between lymph nodes and nontumor tissue in diversity, with V and J gene preferences. Most tumor T cells seemingly derive from lymph node, then expand in tumor.

The lymph nodes were axillary draining lymph nodes from breast cancer patients. TCRdb passed the multiplex PCR reads through MiXCR, listing each CDR3 protein once. The table includes hundreds of thousands of distinct CDR3 sequences, about a third detected once. The CDR3 spans 14 residues. Deletions cut 1 base from V and 8 bases from J, with 14 bases between. Ten or more counts support this clonotype. The antigen is not known. The receptor comes from a female donor with breast cancer. Some clones in this sample may be carry-over from other donors' samples. J is TRBJ1-2 and V is TRBV12-3 or TRBV12-4, with D perhaps TRBD1 (6 bases). The sample was axillary lymph node tissue. The CDR3 sequence is CASSLEWGGHGYTF. As DNA, the CDR3 is TGTGCCAGCAGTTTAGAATGGGGGGGGCACGGCTACACCTTC.